The present TCR beta chain was sequenced within a study of OX40 agonist ivuxolimab in advanced cancers. In the study overall: Patients were given ivuxolimab, an antibody that agonizes OX40 (CD134). Of mixed ages from about 23 to 90 and averaging approximately 60 years, the group was around 78% male.

Study observations and caveats: Compared with CD4+, CD8+ T cells on average had more expanded clones. Expanded peripheral T-cell antigen specificity went undetermined.

A note on this clone: Its antigen is currently unknown.

Only in-frame clones appear in the TCRdb table, and some are missing; sequencing was by immunoSEQ multiplex PCR. The sample includes 150,000 to 170,000 clones, approximately 94% of them seen just once. Trimming cost V 6 bases and J 4 bases; bases outside gene matches: 8. CDR3 length: 16 residues. Germline CDR1 and CDR2: SNHLY and FYNNEI. This specimen consisted of CD4+ or CD8+ T cells sorted from blood, obtained in a trial of the OX40 agonist ivuxolimab. This chain uses TRBV2 with TRBJ2-3; TRBD2 agrees at 12 bases. The sequence derives from an adult with an advanced solid tumor such as melanoma, head and neck, liver or kidney cancer. CDR3 protein: CASRARTSGEPDTQYF. The CDR3 DNA is TGTGCCAGCAGGGCCCGGACTAGCGGGGAGCCAGATACGCAGTATTTT.